This TCR beta chain was recovered during a study of T cell clonotyping in hematopoietic cell transplantation. Generated by immunoSEQ multiplex PCR, the TCRdb table keeps only in-frame clones and is missing some. Of tens of thousands of clones in the sample, 85% to 95% were seen once. The CDR3 contains 13 residues. Trimming cost V 7 bases and J 4 bases, with 8 bases left between them. The germline V gene encodes CDR1 MNHEY and CDR2 SVGAGI. Points on this clone: The antigen is unknown.

Findings and caveats of the study: CD4 and CD8 repertoire contributions could not be separated without sorting. Pathologically expanded recipient clonotypes increased progressively from day 30 to day 180 as diversity fell. At the given depth, recipient repertoires were over 95% de novo clonotypes.

The source is a woman in her fifties or sixties in good health. Some clones in this sample may be carry-over from other donors' samples. The chain employs TRBV6-5 and TRBJ1-6; maybe TRBD1 (5 bases). The sequenced material came from peripheral blood mononuclear cells. The CDR3 reads CASNEGYNSPLHF. The CDR3 coding sequence is TGTGCCAGCAACGAGGGGTATAATTCACCCCTCCACTTT.